This passage covers 20 T cell receptor beta chains from one sample sequenced in a study of shared clonotypes between healthy human individuals. Profiling relied on immunoSEQ multiplex PCR, and the TCRdb table lists in-frame clones only, not all of them. The data show roughly 410,000 clones, just over 95% seen once. The specimen was memory CD8+ T cells sorted from blood. The subset here: CD45RO+ cells pooled with CCR7-negative TemRA cells. These receptors were collected from a man aged 25 to 40 in good health.

The J gene is TRBJ2-1, the V gene TRBV27; D is possibly TRBD2 (5 bases). The CDR3 is made up of 16 amino acids. V was pared by 3 bases and J by 2 bases, with 14 bases between. CDR1 and CDR2 (germline): MNHEY, SMNVEV (reference sequence). CDR3 nucleotide sequence: TGTGCCAGCAGTTTTAATCATGGGAGCCCCTACAATGAGCAGTTCTTC. Its protein product is CASSFNHGSPYNEQFF.

The J gene is TRBJ1-1, the V gene TRBV10-3; 7 bases fit TRBD1. Germline V lookup: CDR1 ENHRY, CDR2 SYGVKD. This CDR3 contains 11 residues. The CDR3 DNA reads TGTGGCGCAGGGGGTAGGGGTGAAGCTTTCTTT. It specifies CGAGGRGEAFF.

V is TRBV6-5 and J is TRBJ2-2, with D possibly matching TRBD2 (5 bases). Germline V gene sequence: CDR1 MNHEY, CDR2 SVGAGI. The CDR3 runs to 13 residues. Trimming took off 6 bases at V and 2 bases at J, with 7 bases between the two ends. CDR3 region: CASSRLNTGELFF. CDR3 sequence (DNA): TGTGCCAGCAGCCGACTAAACACCGGGGAGCTGTTTTTT.

This chain's CDR3 is CASSPNTEAFF. CDR3 DNA: TGTGCCAGCAGCCCCAATACCGAAGCTTTCTTT. This rearrangement joins TRBV11-2 to TRBJ1-1; D not certain. V lost 5 bases and J lost 8, with 9 bases in between. In germline, CDR1 is SGHAT, CDR2 FQNNGV. The CDR3 consists of 11 residues.

The rearrangement links TRBV6-6 to TRBJ2-7, with 8 bases lining up with TRBD2. The germline V gene has CDR1 MNHNY and CDR2 SVGAGI (reference sequence). The junction had 9 bases not matched to a gene; V was cut back by 8 bases and J by 0 bases. The CDR3 loop spans 15 amino acids. The CDR3 loop reads CASGETGGSSYEQYF. CDR3 nucleotides: TGTGCCAGCGGAGAAACGGGGGGGAGCTCCTACGAGCAGTACTTC.

The chain couples TRBV6-1 to TRBJ1-2; 7 bases align to TRBD1. Germline CDR1 is MNHNS and CDR2 is SASEGT. J was trimmed by 8 bases and V by 0 bases; bases with no gene match: 6. CDR3 length equals 14 residues. Here the CDR3 DNA reads TGTGCCAGCAGTGAAGCCGACAGGGCTCCCGGCTACACCTTC. This translates into CASSEADRAPGYTF.

The chain carries TRBV4-2 and TRBJ2-2, with 11 bases that match TRBD2. Germline values: CDR1 LGHNA, CDR2 YNFKEQ. The CDR3 has 15 residues. Trimming took 4 bases from V and 2 from J; bases not matched to a gene: 0. The CDR3 reads CASSRLAGNTGELFF. The CDR3 bases are TGTGCCAGCAGCCGACTAGCGGGAAACACCGGGGAGCTGTTTTTT.

The rearrangement links TRBV28 to TRBJ2-1, with D maybe TRBD1 (6 bases). The CDR3 covers 15 residues. The V gene lost 3 bases and the J gene lost 3 bases, with 12 bases spanning the gap. Germline values: CDR1 MDHEN, CDR2 SYDVKM. CDR3 loop: CASSFSRGGYNEQFF. As DNA, the CDR3 is TGTGCCAGCAGTTTTTCTCGAGGGGGCTACAATGAGCAGTTCTTC.

The genes are TRBV29-1 and TRBJ1-2; 9 bases are a match to TRBD1. Trimming removed 0 bases from V and 7 bases from J; junction bases left unmatched: 6. This CDR3 contains 14 residues. The germline CDR1 and CDR2 sequences are SQVTM and ANQGSEA. The CDR3 loop reads CSVEDGTGLRGYTF. CDR3 bases: TGCAGCGTTGAAGACGGGACAGGGTTGCGTGGCTACACCTTC.

This rearrangement joins TRBV10-1 to TRBJ2-7; 9 nucleotides match TRBD2. Germline V gene data show CDR1 as WNHNN and CDR2 as SYGVQD (reference sequence). The CDR3 contains 13 residues. V gave up 6 bases and J gave up 2 bases; unmatched junction bases: 2. In DNA form, the CDR3 reads TGCGCCAGCAGAGCGGGAGGAACCTACGAGCAGTACTTC. Its translation is CASRAGGTYEQYF.

The CDR3 loop reads CASSLREGRGTGELFF. The DNA of the CDR3 is TGTGCCAGCAGCCTGCGGGAGGGTCGGGGCACCGGGGAGCTGTTTTTT. The chain has TRBV11-3 and TRBJ2-2, with TRBD2 matching over 9 bases. This CDR3 spans 16 amino acids. Germline CDR1 SGHNT, CDR2 YENEEA. The trim removed 5 bases at V and 4 bases at J, leaving 8 bases unmatched.

The V and J genes are TRBV9 and TRBJ2-3; D unresolved. The CDR3 sequence is 15 residues long. Trimming removed 2 bases at V and 2 bases at J, with 12 bases between. Germline CDR1 and CDR2: SGDLS and YYNGEE. This chain's CDR3 is CASSVGPTFTDTQYF. CDR3 DNA sequence: TGTGCCAGCAGCGTCGGACCGACATTCACAGATACGCAGTATTTT.

This clone occurred a few times. J is TRBJ1-1 and V is TRBV27; 7 bases agree with TRBD1. V gave up 0 bases and J gave up 4 bases; unmatched junction bases: 5. Germline V gene data show CDR1 as MNHEY and CDR2 as SMNVEV (reference sequence). This CDR3 region has 15 residues. The CDR3, as DNA: TGTGCCAGCAGTTTATCGGGACAGAGGGCCACTGAAGCTTTCTTT. Translation: CASSLSGQRATEAFF.

CDR3 in DNA: TGTGCCAGTACTCATGTCAGGGAGGCAGATACGCAGTATTTT. It specifies CASTHVREADTQYF. This chain uses TRBV19 with TRBJ2-3; tentatively, D is TRBD2 (6 bases). The CDR3 sequence is 14 residues long. V was cut by 7 bases and J by 4 bases, with 15 bases left in between. CDR1 LNHDA and CDR2 SQIVND come from the germline V gene (reference sequence). Variable domain in full (rest from reference TRBV19 and TRBJ2-3): DGGITQSPKYLFRKEGQNVTLSCEQNLNHDAMYWYRQDPGQGLRLIYYSQIVNDFQKGDIAEGYSVSREKKESFPLTVTSAQKNPTAFYLCASTHVREADTQYFGPGTRLTVL.

The rearrangement links TRBV16 to TRBJ2-7; 10 bases fit TRBD1. The CDR3 loop spans 15 amino acids. Germline lookup yields CDR1 KGHSY and CDR2 FQNENV. The V and J ends lost 5 bases and 3 bases, in that order; junction bases with no gene match: 7. The CDR3 reads CASSKGQGYSYEQYF. The CDR3 DNA is TGTGCCAGCAGCAAGGGACAGGGGTATAGCTACGAGCAGTACTTC. Variable domain in full (rest from reference TRBV16 and TRBJ2-7): GEEVAQTPKHLVRGEGQKAKLYCAPIKGHSYVFWYQQVLKNEFKFLISFQNENVFDETGMPKERFSAKCLPNSPCSLEIQATKLEDSAVYFCASSKGQGYSYEQYFGPGTRLTVT.

This sequence joins TRBV6-1 and TRBJ1-5; D gene ambiguous. The CDR3 length is 13 residues. Trimming cost V 6 bases and J 0 bases, with 6 bases left between them. The germline V gene encodes CDR1 MNHNS and CDR2 SASEGT. CDR3 sequence (DNA): TGTGCCAGCAGAGGGTTTAGCAATCAGCCCCAGCATTTT. It is translated as CASRGFSNQPQHF.

CDR3 sequence: CASSLGLWGEPDGDEQFF. The CDR3 region has the DNA TGTGCCAGCAGCTTAGGACTTTGGGGGGAGCCCGACGGCGATGAGCAGTTCTTC. The chain is built from TRBV11-3 and TRBJ2-1, with D perhaps matching TRBD2 (6 bases). Trimming took 1 base from V and 8 from J, leaving 24 bases between them. CDR1 SGHNT and CDR2 YENEEA come from the germline V gene. The length of the CDR3 is 18 residues.

V usage is TRBV5-1 and J usage is TRBJ2-5; TRBD2 matches at 7 bases. V lost 5 bases and J lost 3; bases outside the gene matches: 7. Per germline, CDR1 SGHRS and CDR2 YFSETQ. The CDR3 consists of 14 residues. The CDR3 reads CASSGGGPKETQYF. DNA for the CDR3: TGCGCCAGCAGTGGGGGAGGGCCTAAAGAGACCCAGTACTTC. Filled out from reference TRBV5-1 and TRBJ2-5, the complete variable domain reads KAGVTQTPRYLIKTRGQQVTLSCSPISGHRSVSWYQQTPGQGLQFLFEYFSETQRNKGNFPGRFSGRQFSNSRSEMNVSTLELGDSALYLCASSGGGPKETQYFGPGTRLLVL.

For this clone: A read error may account for a junction end that differs from germline. The chain is built from TRBV5-3 and TRBJ2-3; D not certain. TRBV5-3 has ORF status, its function being uncertain. There are 11 residues in the CDR3. The CDR3: CASSFADTQYF. The DNA for the CDR3 is TGTGCCAGCAGCTTCGCAGATACGCAGTATTTT.

The chain carries TRBV28 and TRBJ1-5, with a possible D match to TRBD1 (5 bases). From germline, CDR1 is MDHEN and CDR2 SYDVKM. The CDR3 sequence is 19 residues long. V lost 3 bases and J lost 0, with 21 bases in between. CDR3 in DNA: TGTGCCAGCAGTTTGGCATGGGCAGGGCCCCACTATAGCAATCAGCCCCAGCATTTT. This gives the protein CASSLAWAGPHYSNQPQHF.